Following are 3 T cell receptor beta chains from one sample sequenced in a study of blood T cell repertoires in COVID-19. Assay used: immunoSEQ multiplex PCR; TCRdb lists only in-frame clones, some missing. This sample has 150,000 to 200,000 clones, with 65% to 85% found just once. Source material: peripheral blood. The receptors shown here come from a woman aged 70-85 years who had recovered from COVID-19.

This clone was seen only once. This chain links TRBV9 with TRBJ1-2, with 7 bases identical to TRBD1. CDR3 length: 14 amino acids. CDR1 is SGDLS, CDR2 YYNGEE, per germline. V dropped 3 bases and J dropped 5; count of bases not matched to a gene: 7. In DNA form, the CDR3 reads TGTGCCAGCAGCGCCCAGGGGGGTGGGTATGGCTACACCTTC. Translation gives CASSAQGGGYGYTF.

The chain combines TRBV19 with TRBJ1-2, with D uncertain. The V and J ends lost 5 bases and 4 bases respectively, with 14 bases between them. The CDR3 sequence is 14 residues long. Per germline, CDR1 LNHDA and CDR2 SQIVND (reference sequence). This CDR3 is CASSVGLVGYGYTF. The CDR3 bases are TGTGCCAGTAGTGTAGGCCTAGTAGGCTATGGCTACACCTTC.

The chain couples TRBV2 to TRBJ1-5, with D possibly TRBD1 on 5 matching bases. V gave up 11 bases and J gave up 1 base, with 12 bases separating them. CDR3 size: 13 residues. Germline V CDR1 and CDR2: SNHLY, FYNNEI. CDR3 sequence (DNA): TGTGCCGGGGCCGGCGGCAGCAATCAGCCCCAGCATTTT. Protein product: CAGAGGSNQPQHF.